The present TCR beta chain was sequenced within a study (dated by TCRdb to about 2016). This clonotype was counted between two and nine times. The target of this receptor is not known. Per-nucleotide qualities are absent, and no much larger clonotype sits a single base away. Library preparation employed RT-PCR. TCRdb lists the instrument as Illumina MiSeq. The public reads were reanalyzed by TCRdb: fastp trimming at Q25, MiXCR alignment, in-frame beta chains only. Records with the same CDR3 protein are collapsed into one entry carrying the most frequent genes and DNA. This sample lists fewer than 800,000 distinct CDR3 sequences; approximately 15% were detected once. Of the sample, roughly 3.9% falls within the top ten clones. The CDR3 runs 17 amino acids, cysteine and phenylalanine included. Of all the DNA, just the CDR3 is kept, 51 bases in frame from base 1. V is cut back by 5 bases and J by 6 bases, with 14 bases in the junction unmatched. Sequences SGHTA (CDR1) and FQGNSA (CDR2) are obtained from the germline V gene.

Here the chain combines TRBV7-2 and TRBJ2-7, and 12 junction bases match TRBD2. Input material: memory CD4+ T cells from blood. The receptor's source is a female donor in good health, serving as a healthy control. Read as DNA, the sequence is TGTGCCAGCAGCCCCGCAAGACTAGCGGGAGAGATGGGCGAGCAGTACTTC. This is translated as CASSPARLAGEMGEQYF.